The 10 T cell receptor beta chains in this list originate from one sample, sequenced in a study of blood T cell repertoires in COVID-19 (dated by TCRdb to the early 2020s). Library prep was done by the immunoSEQ multiplex PCR assay. Entries here come from immuneACCESS through TCRdb and include only in-frame sequences with V and J called. Some clones fail to appear in such tables; in the studies checked, an unresolved V gene covers under half of the shortfall, and the cause of the remainder is unknown. The sample table lists about 240,000 clones, around 87% of them with a count of one. In total, the top ten clones hold less than 4% of the sample. The sequencing sample was made of peripheral blood. Source of these receptors: a woman in her 30s who had recovered from COVID-19.

This sequence joins TRBV7-2 and TRBJ2-5, with D perhaps TRBD1 (6 bases). Germline assignment: CDR1 SGHTA and CDR2 FQGNSA. V was pared by 4 bases and J by 3 bases, with 9 bases between. The CDR3 spans 13 residues. CDR3 residues: CASSSPGEETQYF. The CDR3 DNA is TGTGCCAGCAGCTCCCCAGGGGAAGAGACCCAGTACTTC.

CDR3 sequence: CASSRGQYEQYF. The CDR3 DNA reads TGTGCCAGTAGCCGAGGGCAGTACGAGCAGTACTTC. The chain combines TRBV19 with TRBJ2-7, with a tentative D call TRBD2 (5 bases). Looked up from germline, CDR1 is LNHDA and CDR2 is SQIVND (reference sequence). V lost 6 bases, J lost 4 bases, and 10 bases lay in between. There are 12 residues in the CDR3.

The table lists this clone with a few counts. V and J are TRBV7-2 and TRBJ1-5, with 8 bases fitting TRBD1. The CDR3 is made up of 15 amino acids. Unmatched junction bases numbered 6, after V lost 5 bases and J lost 3 bases. Per the germline V gene, CDR1 is SGHTA and CDR2 is FQGNSA. In nucleotides, the CDR3 is TGTGCCAGCAGCCCAGGGGGCAGGGACAATCAGCCCCAGCATTTT. Translation: CASSPGGRDNQPQHF.

The chain couples TRBV5-1 to TRBJ2-5; D possibly corresponds to TRBD2 (6 bases). V gave up 0 bases and J gave up 5 bases, with 11 bases separating them. Germline CDR1 SGHRS, CDR2 YFSETQ. The CDR3 runs 14 residues. CDR3 amino acids: CASSLALGGETQYF. CDR3 bases: TGCGCCAGCAGCTTGGCGCTGGGGGGTGAGACCCAGTACTTC.

The chain employs TRBV7-9 and TRBJ2-1, with 9 bases that match TRBD1. CDR1 is SEHNR and CDR2 is FQNEAQ in the germline V gene (reference sequence). This CDR3 has 15 amino acids. Trimming removed 5 bases from V and 4 bases from J; junction bases left unmatched: 6. The CDR3 reads CASSPRGQGYNEQFF. The CDR3 nucleotides read TGTGCCAGCAGCCCACGGGGACAGGGATACAATGAGCAGTTCTTC.

The chain uses TRBV9 and TRBJ1-6; 7 bases fit TRBD1. CDR1 and CDR2 from the germline V gene are SGDLS and YYNGEE. This CDR3 contains 16 residues. The junction had 10 bases not matched to a gene; V was cut back by 3 bases and J by 7 bases. The CDR3 reads CASSGTTGVFNSPLHF. CDR3 coding DNA: TGTGCCAGCAGCGGGACAACAGGGGTGTTCAATTCACCCCTCCACTTT.

This chain joins TRBV27 and TRBJ2-3; TRBD1 matches 10 bases. Trimming took 1 base from V and 4 from J; bases not matched to a gene: 11. CDR3 length: 18 amino acids. Per germline, CDR1 MNHEY and CDR2 SMNVEV (reference sequence). The CDR3 sequence: CASSLLLGGQGTADTQYF. As DNA, the CDR3 is TGTGCCAGCAGTTTATTACTCGGGGGACAGGGGACGGCAGATACGCAGTATTTT.

The J gene is TRBJ1-3, the V gene TRBV4-3, with a possible D match to TRBD1 (5 bases). Trimming took off 0 bases at V and 2 bases at J, with 11 bases between the two ends. The germline CDR1 and CDR2 sequences are LGHNA and YSLEER. The CDR3 has 16 residues. The CDR3 loop is CASSQDFQGTGNTIYF. The CDR3 nucleotides are TGCGCCAGCAGCCAAGACTTCCAGGGAACTGGAAACACCATATATTTT.

The chain is built from TRBV3-1 (or the pseudogene TRBV3-2) and TRBJ2-7; D might be TRBD1 (7 bases). CDR3 length: 14 residues. Germline CDR1 reads LGHDT; CDR2 reads YNNKEL (reference sequence). The V end lost 6 bases, the J end lost 6 bases, and 18 bases lay between the germline ends. Here the CDR3 reads CASRSTGEVGEQYF. The CDR3 bases are TGTGCCAGCAGGTCTACAGGGGAGGTTGGCGAGCAGTACTTC.

The chain has TRBV18 and TRBJ2-5; 12 bases fit TRBD1. With 5 bases clipped from V and 5 bases from J, the junction kept 12 bases outside the gene matches. The germline V gene has CDR1 KGHSH and CDR2 LQKENI. The CDR3 length is 17 residues. The CDR3 region is CASSNLPGTGGRETQYF. CDR3 DNA sequence: TGTGCCAGCTCAAATTTGCCCGGGACAGGGGGCCGGGAGACCCAGTACTTC.